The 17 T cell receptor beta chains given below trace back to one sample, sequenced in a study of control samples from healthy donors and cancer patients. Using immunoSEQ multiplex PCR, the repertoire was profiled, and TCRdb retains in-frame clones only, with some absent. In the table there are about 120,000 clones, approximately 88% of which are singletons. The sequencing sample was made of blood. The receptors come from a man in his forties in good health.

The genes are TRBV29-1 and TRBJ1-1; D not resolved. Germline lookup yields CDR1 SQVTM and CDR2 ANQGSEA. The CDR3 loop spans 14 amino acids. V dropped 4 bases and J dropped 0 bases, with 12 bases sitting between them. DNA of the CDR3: TGCAGCGTTGTCGGGCCACGGCTGAACACTGAAGCTTTCTTT. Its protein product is CSVVGPRLNTEAFF.

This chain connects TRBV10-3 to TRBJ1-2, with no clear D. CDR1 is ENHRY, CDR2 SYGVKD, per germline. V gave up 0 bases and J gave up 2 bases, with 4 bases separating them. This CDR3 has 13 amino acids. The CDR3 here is CAISESGNYGYTF. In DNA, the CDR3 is TGTGCCATCAGTGAGTCGGGAAACTATGGCTACACCTTC.

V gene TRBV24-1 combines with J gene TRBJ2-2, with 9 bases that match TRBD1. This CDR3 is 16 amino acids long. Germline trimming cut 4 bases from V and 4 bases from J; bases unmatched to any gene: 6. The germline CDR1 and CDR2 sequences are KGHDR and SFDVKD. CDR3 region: CATSDPGQGITGELFF. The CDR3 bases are TGTGCCACCAGTGACCCGGGACAGGGAATCACCGGGGAGCTGTTTTTT.

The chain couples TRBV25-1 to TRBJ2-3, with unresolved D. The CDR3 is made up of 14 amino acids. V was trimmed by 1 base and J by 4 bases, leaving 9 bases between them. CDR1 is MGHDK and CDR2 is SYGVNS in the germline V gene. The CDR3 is CASSELGRSDTQYF. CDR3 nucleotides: TGTGCCAGCAGTGAATTGGGCCGATCAGATACGCAGTATTTT.

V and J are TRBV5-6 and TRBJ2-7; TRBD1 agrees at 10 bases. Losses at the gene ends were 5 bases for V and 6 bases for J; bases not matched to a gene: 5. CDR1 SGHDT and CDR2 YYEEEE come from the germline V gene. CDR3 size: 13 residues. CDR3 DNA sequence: TGTGCCAGCAGACCAGGGACAGGGGTCGAGCAGTACTTC. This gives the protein CASRPGTGVEQYF.

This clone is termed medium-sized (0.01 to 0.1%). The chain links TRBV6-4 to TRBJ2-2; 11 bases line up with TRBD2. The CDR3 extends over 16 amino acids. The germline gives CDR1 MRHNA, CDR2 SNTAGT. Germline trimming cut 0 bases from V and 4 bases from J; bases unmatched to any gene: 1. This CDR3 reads CASSDSSGGATGELFF. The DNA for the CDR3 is TGTGCCAGCAGTGACTCTAGCGGGGGGGCCACCGGGGAGCTGTTTTTT.

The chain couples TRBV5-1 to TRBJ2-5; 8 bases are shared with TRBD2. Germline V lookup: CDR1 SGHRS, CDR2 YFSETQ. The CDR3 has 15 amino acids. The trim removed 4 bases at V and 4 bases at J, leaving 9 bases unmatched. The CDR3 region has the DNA TGCGCCAGCAGCGGGGGGACTAGTTTTGCAGAGACCCAGTACTTC. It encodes CASSGGTSFAETQYF.

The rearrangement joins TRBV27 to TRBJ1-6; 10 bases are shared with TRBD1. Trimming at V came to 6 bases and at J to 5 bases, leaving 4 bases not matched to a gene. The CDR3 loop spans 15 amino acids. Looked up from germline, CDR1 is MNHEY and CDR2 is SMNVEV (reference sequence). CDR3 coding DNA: TGTGCCAGCAGGTTTGGGACAGGGGATAATTCACCCCTCCACTTT. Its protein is CASRFGTGDNSPLHF.

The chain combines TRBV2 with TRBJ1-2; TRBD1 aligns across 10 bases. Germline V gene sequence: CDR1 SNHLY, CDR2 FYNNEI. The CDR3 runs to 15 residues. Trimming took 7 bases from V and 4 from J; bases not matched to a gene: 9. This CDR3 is CASTSDRGVAYGYTF. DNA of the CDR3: TGTGCCAGCACCTCGGACAGGGGGGTGGCCTATGGCTACACCTTC.

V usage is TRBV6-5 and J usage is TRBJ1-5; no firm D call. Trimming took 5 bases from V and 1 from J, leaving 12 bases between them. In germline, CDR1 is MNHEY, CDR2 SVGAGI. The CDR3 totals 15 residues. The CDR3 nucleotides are TGTGCCAGCAGTCCCAGCGGAGGGAGCAATCAGCCCCAGCATTTT. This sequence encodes CASSPSGGSNQPQHF.

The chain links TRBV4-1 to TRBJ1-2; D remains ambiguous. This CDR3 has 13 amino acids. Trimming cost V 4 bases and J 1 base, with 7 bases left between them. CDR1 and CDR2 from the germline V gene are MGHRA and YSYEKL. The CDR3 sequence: CASSRENNYGYTF. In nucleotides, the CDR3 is TGCGCCAGCAGCCGGGAGAATAACTATGGCTACACCTTC.

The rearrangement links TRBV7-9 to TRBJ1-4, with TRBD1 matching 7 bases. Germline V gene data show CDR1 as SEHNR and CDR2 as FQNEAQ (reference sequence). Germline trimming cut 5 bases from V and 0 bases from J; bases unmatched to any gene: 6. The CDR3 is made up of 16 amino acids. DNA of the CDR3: TGTGCCAGCAGCCCGAGGGGGCCCGCAACTAATGAAAAACTGTTTTTT. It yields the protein CASSPRGPATNEKLFF.

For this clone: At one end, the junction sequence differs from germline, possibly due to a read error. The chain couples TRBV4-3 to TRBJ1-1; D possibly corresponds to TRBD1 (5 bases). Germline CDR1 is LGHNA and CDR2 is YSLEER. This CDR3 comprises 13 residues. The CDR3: CASSQEVDTEAFF. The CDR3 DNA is TGCGCCAGCAGCCAAGAGGTGGACACAGAAGCTTTCTTT.

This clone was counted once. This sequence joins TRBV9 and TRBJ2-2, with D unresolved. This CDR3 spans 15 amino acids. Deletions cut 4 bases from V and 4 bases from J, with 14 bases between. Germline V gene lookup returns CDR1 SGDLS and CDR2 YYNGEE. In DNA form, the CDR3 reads TGTGCCAGCAGCCCCCCTTCGACTGGCACCGGGGAGCTGTTTTTT. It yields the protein CASSPPSTGTGELFF. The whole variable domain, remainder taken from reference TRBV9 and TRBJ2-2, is DSGVTQTPKHLITATGQRVTLRCSPRSGDLSVYWYQQSLDQGLQFLIQYYNGEERAKGNILERFSAQQFPDLHSELNLSSLELGDSALYFCASSPPSTGTGELFFGEGSRLTVL.

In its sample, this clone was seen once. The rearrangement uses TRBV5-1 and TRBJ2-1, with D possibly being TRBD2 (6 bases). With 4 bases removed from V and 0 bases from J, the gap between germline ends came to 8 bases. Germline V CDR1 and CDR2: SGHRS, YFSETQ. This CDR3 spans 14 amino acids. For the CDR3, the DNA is TGCGCCAGCAGCACGGACTACTCCTACAATGAGCAGTTCTTC. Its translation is CASSTDYSYNEQFF.

CDR3 sequence: CSARTGSGYTF. The CDR3 DNA sequence: TGCAGTGCCCGTACCGGATCCGGCTACACCTTC. The rearrangement joins TRBV20-1 to TRBJ1-2; D uncertain. CDR3 length: 11 residues. Germline CDR1 is DFQATT and CDR2 is SNEGSKA (reference sequence). Between the trimmed V and J ends, which lost 6 bases and 8 bases, there was a span of 13 bases.

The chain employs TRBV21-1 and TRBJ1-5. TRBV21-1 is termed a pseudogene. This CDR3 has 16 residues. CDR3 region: CASSNLLSASNQPQHF. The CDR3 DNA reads TGTGCCAGCAGCAATCTCTTGTCAGCTAGCAATCAGCCCCAGCATTTT.